The present entry profiles one T cell receptor (beta chain) with its context. This clonotype came up a few times. The target of this receptor is not known. Nothing much larger sits one base from this clone, and base qualities are not available. Looking up the germline V gene (reference sequence) yields CDR1 DFQATT and CDR2 SNEGSKA. The CDR3 measures 12 amino acids from cysteine to phenylalanine. The sequence is cut down to CDR3 DNA, 36 bases in frame from base 1. V lost 6 bases and J lost 1 base; the stretch between them is 9 bases long. The roughly 39 donors, aged about 6 to 90 years, were systemically healthy Caucasian individuals from Russia. Roughly 10 milliliters of peripheral blood were collected from each donor into EDTA-treated Vacutainer tubes. Ficoll-Paque density-gradient centrifugation was used to isolate PBMCs, with at least 6.5 million per sample. Trizol reagent was used to extract total RNA from the PBMCs, yielding at least 5.5 micrograms per sample. Naive CD45RAhigh/CD27high T cell percentages were measured by flow cytometry on a PBMC aliquot from every donor.

The library was prepared using 5' RACE. For sequencing, an Illumina HiSeq 2500 was employed. A second PCR of about 6 to 11 cycles was run with a J-beta primer mix and a sample-barcoded 5' primer. A unique molecular identifier was introduced onto each TCR beta cDNA molecule by a template-switch 5' adaptor carrying 12 random nucleotides. Each sample yielded at least 3 million CDR3-containing paired-end reads. The Mint cDNA synthesis kit, primed by a TRBC-specific oligonucleotide, was used to synthesize first-strand cDNA from all RNA. Following uracil-DNA glycosylase treatment, a first 18-cycle PCR with universal primers M1SS and BC2_uni_R was performed on all cDNA. As for the authors' bioinformatics: Each sample was normalized by randomly selecting 1 million high-quality reads, each carrying a distinct molecular identifier. Reads sharing molecular identifiers were discarded rather than binned into consensus sequences. CDR3 identification, clonotype clustering and error correction used MiTCR with a Q25 quality threshold and the strictest error-elimination algorithm. A nonparametric unseen species model with Euler transformation was used to estimate lower-bound total TCR beta diversity. TCRdb itself trimmed the public reads at Q25 with fastp, ran MiXCR and retained productive beta chains. For every CDR3 protein sequence, its rows merge into one entry that carries the most common genes and DNA. The V and J calls reflect TCRdb's pipeline rather than the authors' work. This sample lists more than 500,000 distinct CDR3 sequences; approximately 27% were detected once. The top ten hold less than 20% of the sample.

The sample belongs to a study of blood T cells in healthy people across ages (dated by TCRdb to between 2014 and 2017). For the study in its entirety: In model experiments, template switching captured about one uniquely barcoded TCR beta cDNA molecule for every two T cells. Four age groups were formed from the donors: young (average approximately 15 years), middle-aged (approximately 39), aged (over 55) and long-lived (82). Using deep sequencing normalized with unique cDNA molecular identifiers, the study measured how TCR beta repertoire diversity changes with age. The study analyzed two additional independent replicas of 1 million unique cDNA reads from the same blood draw for two donors, one aged 18 to 30 and one aged 80 or older. To avoid experimental bias, donors of different ages were randomly spread across the sequencing lanes.

Study-wide conclusions, independent of this receptor: The long-lived group showed more naive CD4+ T cells, fewer expanded clones and increased TCR diversity than the aged group, suggesting age selection. Because profiling used bulk unsorted PBMCs, naive and antigen-experienced compartments could not be compared conclusively. Estimates of total diversity based on one million sequenced T cells were considered lower bounds and underestimates. A strong correlation was found between observed TCR beta diversity and the percentage of naive T cells measured by flow cytometry. Observed TCR beta diversity per million T cells fell roughly linearly with age, and a significant reduction was already apparent by age around 40. Because donor CMV infection status was unknown, age-related changes in expanded clonotypes were potentially confounded.

The origin of this receptor is a woman between 65 and 79 years old in good health. The material sequenced was blood. In this chain, TRBV20-1 is recombined with TRBJ2-5; the D segment might be TRBD1 or TRBD2, since each matches 5 bases. The DNA sequence is as follows: TGCAGTGCGGGGGACCGCCAAGAGACCCAGTACTTC. Its protein product is CSAGDRQETQYF.